The T cell receptor beta chain under discussion was sequenced for a study of monozygotic twins with inflammatory bowel disease. Broader study findings: Differing T cell subtypes remained indistinguishable. Data gave no support to a single strong signal or clonotype associated with IBD.

The input for each TCR library was around 4,000 ng of total RNA. Addition of UMIs with a 6-nucleotide sample barcode was achieved by template switching. Reanalyzing the 5' RACE reads, TCRdb keeps one entry per CDR3 protein, without DNA. This table holds under 150,000 distinct CDR3 sequences. Concerning this clonotype itself: As yet, its antigen is unknown.

Source material: blood. The TCR sequence derives from a human donor with ulcerative colitis or Crohn's disease, or a healthy co-twin of an affected twin (not recorded which).

The CDR3: CASSLEEQGVGLYEQYF. This sequence joins TRBV5-6 and TRBJ2-7; absent DNA, TCRdb's TRBD1 call cannot be checked. The CDR3 consists of 17 residues. CDR1 and CDR2 (germline): SGHDT, YYEEEE. Using reference TRBV5-6 and TRBJ2-7 for the parts outside the CDR3, the full variable domain is DAGVTQSPTHLIKTRGQQVTLRCSPKSGHDTVSWYQQALGQGPQFIFQYYEEEERQRGNFPDRFSGHQFPNYSSELNVNALLLGDSALYLCASSLEEQGVGLYEQYFGPGTRLTVT.